This entry concerns a single T cell receptor beta chain. The antigen remains unidentified. V lost 6 bases, J lost 3 bases, and 19 bases lay in between. Germline CDR1 reads MNHNY; CDR2 reads SVGAGI (reference sequence). The CDR3 runs to 16 residues. This record comes from a study of T cells after posttransplantation cyclophosphamide. A marrow graft followed busulfan-fludarabine conditioning, with cyclophosphamide on days +3 and +4. Measured with immunoSEQ multiplex PCR; TCRdb has only the in-frame clones, and not every one. The sample yields about 5,000 clones, less than 2% seen once. The study, taken as a whole, reports: Blood and skin or GI T cell repertoires showed limited TRB overlap.

The TCR originated in a male patient aged 25 to 39 who received an allogeneic stem cell transplant from a related donor, was CMV-positive, and had no GVHD. Some T cells may be transferred from the graft donor. The V gene is TRBV6-6, the J gene TRBJ2-3; TRBD2 is a possible D gene (5 bases). Sample: PBMCs, taken about 37 weeks after a stem cell transplant with posttransplant cyclophosphamide. CDR3 DNA sequence: TGTGCCAGCAGACAACGGGGTTCTTTTGGAACAGATACGCAGTATTTT. This translates into CASRQRGSFGTDTQYF.